This T cell receptor beta chain was captured in a study of cytomegalovirus exposure and HLA in healthy donors. The CDR3 is 15 residues long. Germline V gives CDR1 MGHRA, CDR2 YSYEKL. 60 Vbeta and 13 Jbeta primers were used in PCR. TCRdb's table, derived via immunoSEQ multiplex PCR, lists solely in-frame clones and lacks some. The sample has some 170,000 clones, about 81% seen once; the top ten hold under 2%. This clone showed up just once. The junction and the germline gene differ at one end; a read error may be behind it. J is TRBJ1-1 and V is TRBV4-1; D gene ambiguous. The receptor was isolated from a young woman in good health and CMV-seronegative. The sequenced sample consisted of PBMCs. CDR3 region: CASSQEGRVWTAAFF. For the CDR3, the DNA is TGCGCCAGCAGCCAAGAGGGGAGGGTGTGGACTGCAGCTTTCTTT.